The sequence of this T cell receptor (beta chain) was determined in a study of cytomegalovirus exposure and HLA in healthy donors. The ends were cut back, 0 bases at V and 1 base at J, with 3 bases in the middle. The CDR3 spans 13 residues. From germline, CDR1 is MNHEY and CDR2 SVGAGI. The repertoire was sequenced with immunoSEQ multiplex PCR; TCRdb's copy has only in-frame clones and lacks some. The table has some 100,000 clones, about 91% seen once. The genes are TRBV6-5 and TRBJ1-1; no reliable D call. The sequence was obtained from a man between 18 and 29 years old in good health and CMV-seronegative. Specimen: PBMCs. This CDR3 reads CASSYSQNTEAFF. The CDR3 DNA follows: TGTGCCAGCAGTTACTCACAGAACACTGAAGCTTTCTTT.